The clone carrying this T cell receptor (beta chain) showed up just a few times. What it recognizes is unknown. Combining a sample-barcoded 5' primer with a J-beta primer mix, a second PCR ran for about 7 to 12 cycles. MiXCR, run by TCRdb on the 5' RACE reads, gives a single entry per CDR3 protein. The sample shows some 800,000 distinct CDR3 sequences, around 25% of them seen only once. The CDR3 is 16 amino acids. Per germline, CDR1 SEHNR and CDR2 FQNEAQ (reference sequence). With V trimmed by 5 bases and J by 4 bases, 12 bases remained unmatched. This entry belongs to a study of blood T cells in healthy people across ages. About the study: T cells yielded about one barcoded beta molecule per two cells through template switching.

Study-wide results and caveats: Versus aged donors, long-lived donors had higher diversity and more naive CD4+ cells.

Researchers report isolating at least 6 million PBMCs per sample. This same sample was also taken into another study, of T cells of mothers and their children.

This clonotype was obtained from a boy aged 5-17 years in good health. Sequenced sample: blood. J is TRBJ2-5 and V is TRBV7-9, with 8 nucleotides matching TRBD1. CDR3 in amino acids: CASSPEPGQGVETQYF. The CDR3 region has the DNA TGTGCCAGCAGCCCCGAACCAGGACAGGGTGTAGAGACCCAGTACTTC.